This T cell receptor beta chain originates from a study of blood T cell repertoires in COVID-19. Study context: Acute and convalescent COVID-19 samples came from the United States, Italy and Spain.

Seattle patients were enrolled while actively infected and followed longitudinally. Authors' analysis steps: Amplifying reference gene primers gave estimates of nucleated cell counts. Data came from immunoSEQ multiplex PCR; TCRdb stores just in-frame clones and leaves some out. For V, J and clone size, that table is used; D and trimming come from the DNA. The table lists around 160,000 clones, approximately 85% of them singletons. CDR3 length: 16 residues. The chain is built from TRBV12-1 and TRBJ2-3; the table's TRBD2 call for D was not verified on the DNA. TRBV12-1 corresponds to a pseudogene. Specimen: peripheral blood. This clonotype was obtained from a woman between 55 and 75 years old with COVID-19, enrolled during active disease. The CDR3 DNA follows: TGTGCCAGCAGCTTCCCCTCGAGCGGGAGCACAGATACGCAGTATTTT. Encoded protein: CASSFPSSGSTDTQYF.